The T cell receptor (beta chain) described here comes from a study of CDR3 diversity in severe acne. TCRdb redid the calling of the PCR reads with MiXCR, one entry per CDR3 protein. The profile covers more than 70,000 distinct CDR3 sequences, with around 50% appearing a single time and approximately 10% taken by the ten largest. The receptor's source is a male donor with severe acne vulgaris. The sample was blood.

CDR3 sequence: CASSYLDRPYEQYF. The CDR3 DNA is TGTGCCAGCAGTTACCTGGACAGACCCTACGAGCAGTACTTC. The chain links TRBV6-5 to TRBJ2-7, with D possibly being TRBD1 (6 bases). V was clipped by 2 bases and J by 2 bases, with 10 bases between them. Germline CDR1 and CDR2: MNHEY and SVGAGI. The CDR3 is made up of 14 amino acids.